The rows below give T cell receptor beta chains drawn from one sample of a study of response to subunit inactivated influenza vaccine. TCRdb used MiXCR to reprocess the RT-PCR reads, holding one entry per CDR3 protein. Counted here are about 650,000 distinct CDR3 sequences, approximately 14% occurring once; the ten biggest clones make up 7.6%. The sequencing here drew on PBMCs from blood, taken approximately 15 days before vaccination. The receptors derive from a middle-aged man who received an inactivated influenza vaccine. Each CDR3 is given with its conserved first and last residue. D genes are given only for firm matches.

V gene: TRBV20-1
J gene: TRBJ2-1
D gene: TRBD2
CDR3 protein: CSARGPLLLAGGEQFF

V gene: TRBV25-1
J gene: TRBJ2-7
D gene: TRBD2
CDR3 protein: CAKTGRSSYEQYF

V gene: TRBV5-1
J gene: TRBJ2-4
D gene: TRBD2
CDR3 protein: CASSKGTSGVSKNIQYF

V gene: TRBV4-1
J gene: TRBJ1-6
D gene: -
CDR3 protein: CASSQEGQGSPLHF

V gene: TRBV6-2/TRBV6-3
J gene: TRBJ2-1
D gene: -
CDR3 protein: CASSFQEFNEQFF

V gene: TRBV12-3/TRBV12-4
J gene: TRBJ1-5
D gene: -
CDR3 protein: CASSLGQGNQPQHF

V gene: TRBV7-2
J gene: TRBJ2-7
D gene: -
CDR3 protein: CASSVPGLEQYF

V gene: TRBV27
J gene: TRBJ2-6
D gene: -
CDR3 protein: CASRLGAGANVLTF

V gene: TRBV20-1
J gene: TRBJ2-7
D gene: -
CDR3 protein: CSARSAGYEQYF

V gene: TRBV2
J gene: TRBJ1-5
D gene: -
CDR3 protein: CASSLVPYSNQPQHF

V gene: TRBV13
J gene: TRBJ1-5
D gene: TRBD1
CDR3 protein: CASSFPINRDRGFSNQPQHF

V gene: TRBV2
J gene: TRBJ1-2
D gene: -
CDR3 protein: CASRDAGYTF

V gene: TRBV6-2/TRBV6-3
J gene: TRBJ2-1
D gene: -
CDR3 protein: CASKVMGLVNEQFF

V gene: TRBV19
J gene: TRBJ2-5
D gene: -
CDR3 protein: CASRSWGLETQYF

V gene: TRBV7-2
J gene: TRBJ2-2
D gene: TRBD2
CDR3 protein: CASSFNSGANTGELFF

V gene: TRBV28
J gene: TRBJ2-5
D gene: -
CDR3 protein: CASGSGGGPETQYF

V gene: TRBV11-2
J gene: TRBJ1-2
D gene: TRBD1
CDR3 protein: CASSLSRTGGRFYGYTF

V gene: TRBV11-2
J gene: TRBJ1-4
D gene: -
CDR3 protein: CASSLNRANEKLFF

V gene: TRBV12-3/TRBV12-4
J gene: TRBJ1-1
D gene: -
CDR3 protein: CASSRSYQEEAFF

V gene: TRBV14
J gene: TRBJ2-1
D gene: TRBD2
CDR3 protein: CASSPPTGTSGASYNEQFF

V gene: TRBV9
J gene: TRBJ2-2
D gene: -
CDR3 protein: CASSVSSMANTGELFF

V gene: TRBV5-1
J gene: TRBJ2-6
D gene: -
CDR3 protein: CASSRGHLSSGANVLTF

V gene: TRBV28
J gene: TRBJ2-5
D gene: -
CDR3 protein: CASSSTDTTVSQYF

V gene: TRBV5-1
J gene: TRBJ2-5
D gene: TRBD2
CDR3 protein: CASSPGGEETQYF

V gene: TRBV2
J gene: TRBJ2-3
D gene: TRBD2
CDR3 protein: CASSVAGGPDTQYF

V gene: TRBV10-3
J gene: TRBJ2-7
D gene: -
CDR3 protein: CAIWPGRTGQDHPYEQYF

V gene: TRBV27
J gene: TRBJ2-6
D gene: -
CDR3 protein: CASSSLRGSGANVLTF

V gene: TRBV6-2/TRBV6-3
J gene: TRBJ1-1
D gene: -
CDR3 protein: CASNTRGGTEAFF

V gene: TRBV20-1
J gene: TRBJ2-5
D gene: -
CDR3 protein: CSAALWHQETQYF

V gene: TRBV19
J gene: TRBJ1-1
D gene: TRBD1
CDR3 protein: CASNDRDLTEAFF

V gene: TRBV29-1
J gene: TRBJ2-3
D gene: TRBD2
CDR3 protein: CSVRTSVDTQYF

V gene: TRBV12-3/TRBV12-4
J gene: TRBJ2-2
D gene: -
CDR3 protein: CASSFSAGELFF

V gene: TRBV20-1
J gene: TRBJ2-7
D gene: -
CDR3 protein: CSARRGSKGEQYF

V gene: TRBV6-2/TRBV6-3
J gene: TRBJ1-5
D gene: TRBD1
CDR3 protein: CASSYRQGVSNQPQHF

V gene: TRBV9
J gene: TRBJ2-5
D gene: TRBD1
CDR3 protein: CASSVLGQEHETQYF

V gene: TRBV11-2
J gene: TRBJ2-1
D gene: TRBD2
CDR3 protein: CASSLDPLLAGGPYNEQFF